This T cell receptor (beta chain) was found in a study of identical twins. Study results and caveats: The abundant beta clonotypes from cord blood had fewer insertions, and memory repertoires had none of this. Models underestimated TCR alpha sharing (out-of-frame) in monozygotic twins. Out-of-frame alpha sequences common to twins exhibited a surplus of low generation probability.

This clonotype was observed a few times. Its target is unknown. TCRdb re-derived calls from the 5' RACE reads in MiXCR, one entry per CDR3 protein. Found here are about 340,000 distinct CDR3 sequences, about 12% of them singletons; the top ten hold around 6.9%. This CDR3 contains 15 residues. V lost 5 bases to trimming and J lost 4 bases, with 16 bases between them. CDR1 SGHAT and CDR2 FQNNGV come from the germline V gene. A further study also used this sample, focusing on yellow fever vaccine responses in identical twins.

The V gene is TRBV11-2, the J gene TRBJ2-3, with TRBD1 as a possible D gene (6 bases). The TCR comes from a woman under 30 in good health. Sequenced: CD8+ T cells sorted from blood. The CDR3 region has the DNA TGTGCCAGCAGCCCCGGCGTGGGGGCCCCAGATACGCAGTATTTT. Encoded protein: CASSPGVGAPDTQYF.